These T cell receptor beta chains were read from a single sample in a study of CD8 T cells in ankylosing spondylitis. TCRdb passed the 5' RACE reads through MiXCR, listing each CDR3 protein once. The repertoire consists of roughly 220,000 distinct CDR3 sequences, with roughly 10% occurring once and the leading ten covering about 19%. Sequencing was performed on blood, either unsorted or a sorted T cell fraction (not recorded which). The source is a male donor with ankylosing spondylitis or in good health (not recorded which). Each CDR3 is given with its conserved first and last residue. Fields, in order: V gene, J gene, D gene, clone size, CDR3 protein, CDR3 DNA. A D gene is named only where the DNA matches it firmly. Size values are once, few and many counts, or a class for expanded clones, and some rows have none.

v_call: TRBV29-1; j_call: TRBJ2-3; d_call: TRBD2; clone_size: few; cdr3_aa: CSVRTSGNTDTQYF; cdr3_nt: TGCAGCGTAAGGACTAGCGGGAACACAGATACGCAGTATTTT
v_call: TRBV28; j_call: TRBJ2-5; d_call: TRBD2; clone_size: many; cdr3_aa: CASSLELAAYQETQYF; cdr3_nt: TGTGCCAGCAGTTTGGAACTAGCGGCGTACCAAGAGACCCAGTACTTC
v_call: TRBV9; j_call: TRBJ1-4; d_call: .; clone_size: few; cdr3_aa: CASSTRTATNEKLFF; cdr3_nt: TGTGCCAGCAGCACCCGGACCGCAACTAATGAAAAACTGTTTTTT
v_call: TRBV6-1; j_call: TRBJ1-5; d_call: .; clone_size: many; cdr3_aa: CASRTKGSQPQHF; cdr3_nt: TGTGCCAGCAGAACGAAGGGGAGTCAGCCCCAGCATTTT
v_call: TRBV7-9; j_call: TRBJ2-2; d_call: .; clone_size: many; cdr3_aa: CASSPEGRTGELFF; cdr3_nt: TGTGCCAGCAGTCCCGAGGGGCGTACCGGGGAGCTGTTTTTT
v_call: TRBV5-1; j_call: TRBJ2-3; d_call: TRBD2; clone_size: few; cdr3_aa: CASSLQGTNPTDTQYF; cdr3_nt: TGCGCCAGCAGCTTACAAGGGACTAACCCCACAGATACGCAGTATTTT
v_call: TRBV5-1; j_call: TRBJ1-4; d_call: TRBD1; clone_size: many; cdr3_aa: CASSLEQGGRKLFF; cdr3_nt: TGCGCCAGCAGCTTGGAACAGGGGGGCCGCAAACTGTTTTTT
v_call: TRBV12-3/TRBV12-4; j_call: TRBJ2-3; d_call: .; clone_size: .; cdr3_aa: CASSQGFTDTQYF; cdr3_nt: TGTGCCAGCAGTCAGGGTTTCACAGATACGCAGTATTTT
v_call: TRBV29-1; j_call: TRBJ2-3; d_call: .; clone_size: few; cdr3_aa: CSVFLRSTDTQYF; cdr3_nt: TGCAGCGTTTTTTTGCGGAGCACAGATACGCAGTATTTT
v_call: TRBV12-3/TRBV12-4; j_call: TRBJ1-5; d_call: .; clone_size: many; cdr3_aa: CASSLSRGFNQPQHF; cdr3_nt: TGTGCCAGCAGTTTATCCAGAGGTTTCAATCAGCCCCAGCATTTT
v_call: TRBV5-1; j_call: TRBJ2-2; d_call: TRBD1; clone_size: .; cdr3_aa: CASSFRGQNTGELFF; cdr3_nt: TGCGCCAGCAGCTTTAGGGGGCAGAACACCGGGGAGCTGTTTTTT
v_call: TRBV6-1; j_call: TRBJ2-3; d_call: TRBD2; clone_size: few; cdr3_aa: CASSEGGTSWETQYF; cdr3_nt: TGTGCCAGCAGTGAAGGGGGGACTAGCTGGGAAACGCAGTATTTT
v_call: TRBV6-2/TRBV6-3; j_call: TRBJ2-2; d_call: TRBD2; clone_size: few; cdr3_aa: CASSPREGELFF; cdr3_nt: TGTGCCAGCAGCCCGCGGGAGGGGGAGCTGTTTTTT
v_call: TRBV20-1; j_call: TRBJ1-4; d_call: .; clone_size: many; cdr3_aa: CSARGGWDEKLFF; cdr3_nt: TGCAGTGCCAGAGGGGGTTGGGATGAAAAACTGTTTTTT
v_call: TRBV12-3/TRBV12-4; j_call: TRBJ2-2; d_call: .; clone_size: many; cdr3_aa: CASSSAPGELFF; cdr3_nt: TGTGCCAGCAGTTCGGCCCCCGGGGAGCTGTTTTTT
v_call: TRBV5-1; j_call: TRBJ2-1; d_call: TRBD2; clone_size: many; cdr3_aa: CASSLGTSGGFWDPSYNEQFF; cdr3_nt: TGCGCCAGCAGCTTGGGGACTAGCGGGGGTTTCTGGGACCCGTCCTACAATGAGCAGTTCTTC
v_call: TRBV27; j_call: TRBJ2-5; d_call: TRBD1; clone_size: .; cdr3_aa: CASGDRSPTAQYF; cdr3_nt: TGTGCCAGCGGGGACAGGTCCCCCACGGCCCAGTACTTC
v_call: TRBV12-3/TRBV12-4; j_call: TRBJ1-1; d_call: .; clone_size: many; cdr3_aa: CASSLWGSTEAFF; cdr3_nt: TGTGCCAGCAGTTTATGGGGGAGCACTGAAGCTTTCTTT
v_call: TRBV5-1; j_call: TRBJ2-5; d_call: .; clone_size: few; cdr3_aa: CASRFGPGPEETQYF; cdr3_nt: TGCGCCAGCAGATTCGGTCCGGGCCCTGAAGAGACCCAGTACTTC
v_call: TRBV6-5; j_call: TRBJ2-2; d_call: TRBD2; clone_size: many; cdr3_aa: CASSYSIRGGTGELFF; cdr3_nt: TGTGCCAGCAGTTACTCGATCCGGGGGGGAACCGGGGAGCTGTTTTTT
v_call: TRBV12-3/TRBV12-4; j_call: TRBJ1-5; d_call: TRBD1; clone_size: many; cdr3_aa: CASRGTGDQPQHF; cdr3_nt: TGTGCCAGCAGGGGGACAGGGGATCAGCCCCAGCATTTT
v_call: TRBV6-5; j_call: TRBJ2-5; d_call: TRBD1; clone_size: many; cdr3_aa: CASSSSRQGWETQYF; cdr3_nt: TGTGCCAGCAGTTCGAGTAGACAGGGGTGGGAGACCCAGTACTTC
v_call: TRBV12-3/TRBV12-4; j_call: TRBJ1-2; d_call: .; clone_size: few; cdr3_aa: CASSLDLDVGYTF; cdr3_nt: TGTGCCAGCAGTTTAGACCTAGATGTTGGCTACACCTTC
v_call: TRBV5-1; j_call: TRBJ2-3; d_call: TRBD2; clone_size: many; cdr3_aa: CASSQGPSGLSTDTQYF; cdr3_nt: TGCGCCAGCAGCCAAGGACCTAGCGGGCTGTCCACAGATACGCAGTATTTT
v_call: TRBV3-1; j_call: TRBJ1-3; d_call: .; clone_size: many; cdr3_aa: CASSQGTGNTIYF; cdr3_nt: TGTGCCAGCAGCCAAGGGACTGGAAACACCATATATTTT
v_call: TRBV5-1; j_call: TRBJ2-1; d_call: TRBD2; clone_size: many; cdr3_aa: CASSPQPNTSGGYNEQFF; cdr3_nt: TGCGCCAGCAGCCCCCAACCGAATACTAGCGGGGGATACAATGAGCAGTTCTTC
v_call: TRBV20-1; j_call: TRBJ1-2; d_call: .; clone_size: few; cdr3_aa: CSVGSSGGYTF; cdr3_nt: TGCAGTGTTGGGTCGTCCGGTGGCTACACCTTC
v_call: TRBV5-1; j_call: TRBJ2-7; d_call: .; clone_size: many; cdr3_aa: CASSPGSGYEQYF; cdr3_nt: TGCGCCAGCAGCCCAGGATCGGGGTACGAGCAGTACTTC
v_call: TRBV5-1; j_call: TRBJ1-2; d_call: TRBD1; clone_size: many; cdr3_aa: CASSLDRGQDGYTF; cdr3_nt: TGCGCCAGCAGCTTGGACAGGGGGCAGGATGGCTACACCTTC